A single T cell receptor (beta chain) is shown here with its context. Profiling relied on immunoSEQ multiplex PCR, and the TCRdb table lists in-frame clones only, not all of them. The table has 10,000 to 15,000 clones, around 80% seen once. These data come from a study of chemoradiotherapy in HPV16-positive cancers. CDR3 length: 14 amino acids. Germline V gene data show CDR1 as SEHNR and CDR2 as FQNEAQ (reference sequence). Trimming at V came to 8 bases and at J to 8 bases, leaving 10 bases not matched to a gene. This material was collected from a patient who underwent chemoradiotherapy. This receptor was taken from a human donor with HPV-associated anogenital cancer. The chain carries TRBV7-9 and TRBJ2-4; 9 bases are a match to TRBD1. The CDR3 loop is CASGQGRGKDIQYF. The CDR3 DNA follows: TGTGCCAGCGGACAGGGGAGGGGTAAGGACATTCAGTACTTC. The full variable domain, in which reference TRBV7-9 and TRBJ2-4 provide the parts outside the CDR3, is DTGVSQNPRHKITKRGQNVTFRCDPISEHNRLYWYRQTLGQGPEFLTYFQNEAQLEKSRLLSDRFSAERPKGSFSTLEIQRTEQGDSAMYLCASGQGRGKDIQYFGAGTRLSVL.